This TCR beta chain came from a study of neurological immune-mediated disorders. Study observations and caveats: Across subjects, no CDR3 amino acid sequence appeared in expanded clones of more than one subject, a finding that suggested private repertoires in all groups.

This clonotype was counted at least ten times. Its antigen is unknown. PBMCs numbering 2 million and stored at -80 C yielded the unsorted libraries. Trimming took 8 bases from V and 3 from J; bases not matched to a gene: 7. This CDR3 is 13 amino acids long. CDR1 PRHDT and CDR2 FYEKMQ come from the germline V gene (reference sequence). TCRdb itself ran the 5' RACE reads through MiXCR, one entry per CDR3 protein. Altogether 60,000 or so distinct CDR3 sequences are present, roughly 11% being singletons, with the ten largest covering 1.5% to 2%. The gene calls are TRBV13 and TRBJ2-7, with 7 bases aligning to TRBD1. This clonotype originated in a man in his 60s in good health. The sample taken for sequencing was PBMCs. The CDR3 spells CASSPGQSYEQYF. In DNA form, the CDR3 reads TGTGCCAGCTCCCCGGGACAGAGCTACGAGCAGTACTTC.